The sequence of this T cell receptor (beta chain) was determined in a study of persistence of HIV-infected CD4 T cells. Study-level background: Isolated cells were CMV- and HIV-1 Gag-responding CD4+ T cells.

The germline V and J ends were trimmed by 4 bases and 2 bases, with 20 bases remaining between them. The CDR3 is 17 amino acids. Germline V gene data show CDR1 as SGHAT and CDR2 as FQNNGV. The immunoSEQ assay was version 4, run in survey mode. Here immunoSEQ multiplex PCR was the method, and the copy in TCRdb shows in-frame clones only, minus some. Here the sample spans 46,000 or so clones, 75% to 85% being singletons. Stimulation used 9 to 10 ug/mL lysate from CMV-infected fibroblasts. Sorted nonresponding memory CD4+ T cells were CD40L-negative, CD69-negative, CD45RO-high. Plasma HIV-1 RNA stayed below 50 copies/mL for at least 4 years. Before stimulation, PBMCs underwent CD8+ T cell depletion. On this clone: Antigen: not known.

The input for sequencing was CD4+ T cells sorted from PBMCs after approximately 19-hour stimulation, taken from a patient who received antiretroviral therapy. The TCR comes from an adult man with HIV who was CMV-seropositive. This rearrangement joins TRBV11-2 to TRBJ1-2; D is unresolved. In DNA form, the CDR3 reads TGTGCCAGCAGCTCAGCGGCCGGGTTGGCCATCAACTATGGCTACACCTTC. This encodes CASSSAAGLAINYGYTF. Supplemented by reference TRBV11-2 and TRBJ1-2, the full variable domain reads EAGVAQSPRYKIIEKRQSVAFWCNPISGHATLYWYQQILGQGPKLLIQFQNNGVVDDSQLPKDRFSAERLKGVDSTLKIQPAKLEDSAVYLCASSSAAGLAINYGYTFGSGTRLTVV.